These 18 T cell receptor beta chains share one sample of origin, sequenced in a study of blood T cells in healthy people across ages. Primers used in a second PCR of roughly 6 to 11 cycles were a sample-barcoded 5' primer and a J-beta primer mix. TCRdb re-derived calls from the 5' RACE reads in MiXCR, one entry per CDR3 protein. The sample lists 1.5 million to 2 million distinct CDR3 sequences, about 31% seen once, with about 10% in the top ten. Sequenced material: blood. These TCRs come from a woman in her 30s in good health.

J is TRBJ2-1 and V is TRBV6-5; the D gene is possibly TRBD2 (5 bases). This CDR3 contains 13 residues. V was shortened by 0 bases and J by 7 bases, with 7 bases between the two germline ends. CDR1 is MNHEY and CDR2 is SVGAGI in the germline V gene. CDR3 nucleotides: TGTGCCAGCAGTTACTCGTCGGGGAATGAGCAGTTCTTC. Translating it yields CASSYSSGNEQFF.

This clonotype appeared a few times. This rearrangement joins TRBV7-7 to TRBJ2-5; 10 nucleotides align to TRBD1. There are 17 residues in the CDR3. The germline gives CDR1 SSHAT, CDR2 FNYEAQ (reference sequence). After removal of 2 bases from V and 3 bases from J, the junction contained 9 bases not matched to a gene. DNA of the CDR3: TGTGCCAGCAGCTTAATCCGGACAGGGGGTAGGGAAGAGACCCAGTACTTC. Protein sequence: CASSLIRTGGREETQYF.

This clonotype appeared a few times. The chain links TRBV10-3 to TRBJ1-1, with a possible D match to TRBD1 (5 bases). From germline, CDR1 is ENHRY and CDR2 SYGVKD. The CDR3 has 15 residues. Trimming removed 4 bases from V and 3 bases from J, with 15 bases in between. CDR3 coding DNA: TGTGCCATCAGTGGGTTCCAGGGTCGGGACACTGAAGCTTTCTTT. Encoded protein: CAISGFQGRDTEAFF.

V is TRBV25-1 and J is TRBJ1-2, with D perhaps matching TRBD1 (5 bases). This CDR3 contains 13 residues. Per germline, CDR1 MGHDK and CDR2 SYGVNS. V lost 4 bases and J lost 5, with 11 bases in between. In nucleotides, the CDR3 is TGTGCCAGCAGTGTCCCAGGGTCTTATGGCTACACCTTC. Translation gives CASSVPGSYGYTF.

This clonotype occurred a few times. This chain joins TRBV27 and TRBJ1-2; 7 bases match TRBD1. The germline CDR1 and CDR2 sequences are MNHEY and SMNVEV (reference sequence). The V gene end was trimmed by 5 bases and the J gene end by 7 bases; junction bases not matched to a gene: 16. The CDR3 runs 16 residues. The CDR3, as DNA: TGTGCCAGCAGTCCACAGGGGAAATCCGTGTTCGGTGGCTACACCTTC. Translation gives CASSPQGKSVFGGYTF.

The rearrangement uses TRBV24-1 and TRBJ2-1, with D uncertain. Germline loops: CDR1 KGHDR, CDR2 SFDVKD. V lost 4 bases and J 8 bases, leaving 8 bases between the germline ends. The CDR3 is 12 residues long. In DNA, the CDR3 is TGTGCCACCAGTGACCGAAGGTATGAGCAGTTCTTC. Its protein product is CATSDRRYEQFF.

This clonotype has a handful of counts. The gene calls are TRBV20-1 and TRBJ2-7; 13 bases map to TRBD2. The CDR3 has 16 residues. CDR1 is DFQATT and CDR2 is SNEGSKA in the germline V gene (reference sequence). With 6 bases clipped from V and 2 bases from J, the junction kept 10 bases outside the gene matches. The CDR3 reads CSATDLGTSGTYEQYF. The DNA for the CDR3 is TGCAGTGCCACCGATCTTGGGACTAGCGGGACCTACGAGCAGTACTTC.

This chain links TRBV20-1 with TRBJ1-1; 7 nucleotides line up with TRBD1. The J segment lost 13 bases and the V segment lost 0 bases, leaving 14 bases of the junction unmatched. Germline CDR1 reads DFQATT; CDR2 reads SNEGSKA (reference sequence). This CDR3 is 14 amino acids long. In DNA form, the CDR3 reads TGCAGTGCTAGAGATGTCCAGGGGGAATGGGGAGTTTTCTTT. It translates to CSARDVQGEWGVFF.

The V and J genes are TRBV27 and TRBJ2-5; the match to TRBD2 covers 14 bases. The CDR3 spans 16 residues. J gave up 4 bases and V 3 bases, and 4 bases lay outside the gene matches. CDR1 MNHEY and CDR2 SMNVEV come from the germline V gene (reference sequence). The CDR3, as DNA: TGTGCCAGCAGTTTGGGGACTAGCGGGAGAGGAGAGACCCAGTACTTC. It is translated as CASSLGTSGRGETQYF.

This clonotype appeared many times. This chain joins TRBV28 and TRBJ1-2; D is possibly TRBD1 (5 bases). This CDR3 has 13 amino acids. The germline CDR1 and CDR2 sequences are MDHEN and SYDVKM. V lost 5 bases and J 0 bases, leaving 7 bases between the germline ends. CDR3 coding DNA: TGTGCCAGCAGTACGACAGCTAACTATGGCTACACCTTC. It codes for CASSTTANYGYTF.

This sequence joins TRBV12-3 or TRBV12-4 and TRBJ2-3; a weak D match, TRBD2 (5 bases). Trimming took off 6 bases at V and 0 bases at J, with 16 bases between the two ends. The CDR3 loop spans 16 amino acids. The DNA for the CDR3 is TGTGCCAGCAGCCGTGGACTGGACGTTAGCACAGATACGCAGTATTTT. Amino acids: CASSRGLDVSTDTQYF.

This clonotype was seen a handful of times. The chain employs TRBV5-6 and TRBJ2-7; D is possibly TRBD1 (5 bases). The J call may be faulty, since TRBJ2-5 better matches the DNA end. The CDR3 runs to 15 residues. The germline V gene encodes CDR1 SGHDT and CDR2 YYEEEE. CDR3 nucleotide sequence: TGTGCCAGCAGCACCGGGTACAGGTCTTCAGAGACCCAGTACTTC. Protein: CASSTGYRSSETQYF.

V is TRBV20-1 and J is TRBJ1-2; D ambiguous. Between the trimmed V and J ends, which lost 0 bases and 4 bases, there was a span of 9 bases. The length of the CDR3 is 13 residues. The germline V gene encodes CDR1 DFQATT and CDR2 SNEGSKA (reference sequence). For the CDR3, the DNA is TGCAGTGCTAGAGATCCAACAGTCTATGGCTACACCTTC. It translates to CSARDPTVYGYTF.

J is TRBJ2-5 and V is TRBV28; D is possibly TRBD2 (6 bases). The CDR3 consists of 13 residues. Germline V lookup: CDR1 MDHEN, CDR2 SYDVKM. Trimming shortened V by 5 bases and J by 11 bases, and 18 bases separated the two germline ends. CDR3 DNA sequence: TGTGCCAGCAGTAAGGTTATCCCGGGGGAGCAGTACTTC. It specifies CASSKVIPGEQYF.

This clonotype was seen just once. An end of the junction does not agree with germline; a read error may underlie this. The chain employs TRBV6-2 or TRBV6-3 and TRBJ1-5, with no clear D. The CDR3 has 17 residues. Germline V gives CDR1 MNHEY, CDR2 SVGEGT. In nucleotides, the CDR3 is TGTGCCGGCAGTGGACCGGGTCCGGAGTATAGCAATCAGCCCCAGCATTTT. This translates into CAGSGPGPEYSNQPQHF.

The CDR3 loop is CSARPPLTNEKLFF. Here the CDR3 DNA reads TGCAGTGCCAGACCCCCATTAACTAATGAAAAACTGTTTTTT. The chain recombines TRBV20-1 with TRBJ1-4, with no clear D. The CDR3 runs 14 residues. In germline, CDR1 is DFQATT, CDR2 SNEGSKA (reference sequence). V gave up 6 bases and J gave up 1 base, with 12 bases separating them.

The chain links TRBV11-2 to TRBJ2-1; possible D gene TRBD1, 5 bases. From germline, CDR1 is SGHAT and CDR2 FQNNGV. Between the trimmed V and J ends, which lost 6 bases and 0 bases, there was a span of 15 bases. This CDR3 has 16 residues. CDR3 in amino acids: CASRMNPDISYNEQFF. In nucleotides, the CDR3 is TGTGCCAGCAGGATGAACCCGGACATCTCCTACAATGAGCAGTTCTTC.

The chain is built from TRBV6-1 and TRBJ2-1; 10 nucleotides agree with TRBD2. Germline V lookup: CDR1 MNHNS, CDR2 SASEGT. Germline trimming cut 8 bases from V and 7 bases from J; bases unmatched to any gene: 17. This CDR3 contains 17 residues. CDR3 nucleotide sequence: TGTGCCAGCGGTCGTGGTAGATTAGCGGGGGGCCAAAATGAGCAGTTCTTC. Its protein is CASGRGRLAGGQNEQFF.